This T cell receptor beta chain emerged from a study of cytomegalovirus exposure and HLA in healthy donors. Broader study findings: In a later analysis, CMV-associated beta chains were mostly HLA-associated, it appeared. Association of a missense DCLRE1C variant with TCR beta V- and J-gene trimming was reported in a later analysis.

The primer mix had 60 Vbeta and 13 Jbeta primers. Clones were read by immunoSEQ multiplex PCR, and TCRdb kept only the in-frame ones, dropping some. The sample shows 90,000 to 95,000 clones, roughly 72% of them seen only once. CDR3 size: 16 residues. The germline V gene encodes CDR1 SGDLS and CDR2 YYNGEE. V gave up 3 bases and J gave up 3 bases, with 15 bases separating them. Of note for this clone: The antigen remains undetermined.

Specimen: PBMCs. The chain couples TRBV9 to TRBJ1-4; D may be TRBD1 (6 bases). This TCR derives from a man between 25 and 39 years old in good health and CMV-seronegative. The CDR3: CASSAEQGLSNEKLFF. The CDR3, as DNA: TGTGCCAGCAGCGCAGAACAGGGATTATCTAATGAAAAACTGTTTTTT. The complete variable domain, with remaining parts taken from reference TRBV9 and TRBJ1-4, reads DSGVTQTPKHLITATGQRVTLRCSPRSGDLSVYWYQQSLDQGLQFLIQYYNGEERAKGNILERFSAQQFPDLHSELNLSSLELGDSALYFCASSAEQGLSNEKLFFGSGTQLSVL.